Each of the 7 T cell receptor beta chains below was sequenced from the same sample in a study of Graves' ophthalmopathy and Graves' hyperthyroidism. RNA served as the template for amplifying TCR beta CDR3 regions. HTBI primers served in a first-round RT-PCR, which a second-round multiplex PCR followed. TCRdb called the multiplex PCR reads again in MiXCR, with one record for every CDR3 protein. Of over a million distinct CDR3 sequences in the sample, 35% to 40% were seen once. Sequenced input: peripheral blood or thyroid tissue (not recorded which). These receptor sequences come from an adult man with Graves' hyperthyroidism.

This clonotype was counted ten times or more. The CDR3 reads CSVEGEGPSYEQYF. The CDR3, as DNA: TGCAGCGTTGAAGGGGAAGGACCCTCCTACGAGCAGTACTTC. The chain carries TRBV29-1 and TRBJ2-7, with D unresolved. V was cut by 1 base and J by 0 bases, with 10 bases left in between. The CDR3 consists of 14 residues. Germline assignment: CDR1 SQVTM and CDR2 ANQGSEA.

This clonotype appeared many times. This chain joins TRBV9 and TRBJ2-2; possibly TRBD1 or TRBD2 for D (5 bases each). In germline, CDR1 is SGDLS, CDR2 YYNGEE. This CDR3 is 17 amino acids long. V lost 3 bases, J lost 2 bases, and 17 bases lay in between. The CDR3 DNA reads TGTGCCAGCAGCGGGGGGAAGAAGGGGATTAACACCGGGGAGCTGTTTTTT. Amino acids: CASSGGKKGINTGELFF.

The rearrangement joins TRBV7-8 to TRBJ2-5; 8 bases align to TRBD2. V shed 4 bases and J 1 base; nucleotides not matched to a gene: 8. The CDR3 has 16 residues. The germline V gene has CDR1 SGHVS and CDR2 FQNEAQ. DNA for the CDR3: TGTGCCAGCAGCTCCGGCTCGGGACTAGTCCAAGAGACCCAGTACTTC. Protein sequence: CASSSGSGLVQETQYF.

There are many counts of this clonotype. The junction and the germline gene differ at one end; a read error may be behind it. CDR3 nucleotide sequence: TGTGCCAGCAGTTACGCGGGGGGCCTGGAGACCCAGTACTTC. Protein product: CASSYAGGLETQYF. The chain recombines TRBV10-2 with TRBJ2-5, with 8 bases aligning to TRBD2. This CDR3 is built from 14 residues. In germline, CDR1 is WSHSY, CDR2 SAAADI.

This clonotype was counted at least ten times. The gene calls are TRBV6-5 and TRBJ1-2; no firm D call. The V gene lost 4 bases and the J gene lost 5 bases, with 11 bases spanning the gap. The CDR3 spans 13 residues. The V gene's germline CDR1 is MNHEY and CDR2 SVGAGI. The CDR3: CASSWGLGYGYTF. As DNA, the CDR3 is TGTGCCAGCAGTTGGGGTCTTGGATATGGCTACACCTTC.

This clonotype was observed a single time. The chain joins TRBV15 to TRBJ1-5; 7 positions match TRBD1. Germline V gives CDR1 LNHNV, CDR2 YYDKDF (reference sequence). This CDR3 spans 16 amino acids. J gave up 0 bases and V 3 bases, and 5 bases lay outside the gene matches. The CDR3 DNA reads TGTGCCACCAGCAGCTCCGGACAGGATAGCAATCAGCCCCAGCATTTT. It translates to CATSSSGQDSNQPQHF.

The sample holds a few counts of this clonotype. This sequence joins TRBV5-1 and TRBJ2-3, with no clear D. The V gene lost 4 bases and the J gene lost 7 bases, with 7 bases spanning the gap. Germline V CDR1 and CDR2: SGHRS, YFSETQ. CDR3 length equals 11 residues. CDR3: CASSRTNTQYF. CDR3 coding DNA: TGCGCCAGCAGCCGGACGAATACGCAGTATTTT.